A selection of T cell receptor beta chains follows, all from one sample in a study of naive and memory T cell subsets. Via MiXCR, TCRdb re-called the UMI-ligation and nested PCR reads, giving one row per CDR3 protein. The repertoire holds some 110,000 distinct CDR3 sequences, with 35% to 45% as singletons. The sample taken for sequencing was central memory CD4+ T cells from blood. These receptors originate from a human donor in good health. Each CDR3 is given without its conserved first and last residue. Each record gives: V gene, J gene, CDR3 length, CDR3 protein.

>TRBV7-2|TRBJ1-3|12
ASSHPDRGNTIY
>TRBV12-3/TRBV12-4|TRBJ2-6|13
ASSFMGGRANVLT
>TRBV4-1|TRBJ2-7|13
ASSQAAGQSYEQY
>TRBV28|TRBJ2-7|11
ASRPPGSYEQY
>TRBV6-6|TRBJ1-5|14
ASSFQTGSSNQPQH
>TRBV6-5|TRBJ2-5|14
ASSPRRGGRLGTQY
>TRBV7-9|TRBJ2-1|13
ASSLALLAGDEQF
>TRBV12-3/TRBV12-4|TRBJ2-5|12
ASSYRDPRETQY
>TRBV28|TRBJ2-7|12
ASSFSTSGNEQY
>TRBV4-1|TRBJ2-7|13
ASSQENPGRVEQY
>TRBV7-6|TRBJ2-3|13
ASSSERTSSDTQY
>TRBV30|TRBJ2-7|16
AWAPSYRVPLGSYEQY
>TRBV4-1|TRBJ1-1|13
ASSQGLGQNTEAF
>TRBV29-1|TRBJ2-7|11
SVSGTGLGEQY
>TRBV20-1|TRBJ2-1|13
SAEAGRGYNNEQF
>TRBV6-6|TRBJ1-4|9
ASTQRLSLF
>TRBV19|TRBJ2-7|13
ASSIGGGPMDEQY
>TRBV28|TRBJ2-1|13
ASSFGGGAQNEQF
>TRBV6-2/TRBV6-3|TRBJ1-4|10
ASRHGGEKLF
>TRBV3-1|TRBJ2-2|14
ASSQASGLVTGELF
>TRBV20-1|TRBJ2-7|14
SARSPAGEISYEQY
>TRBV3-1|TRBJ2-1|11
ASSQDGSGEQF
>TRBV6-2/TRBV6-3|TRBJ2-7|13
ASRAGTGASYEQY
>TRBV6-6|TRBJ1-5|13
ASIPTGGSNQPQH
>TRBV3-1|TRBJ1-5|14
ASSHTRTGGNQPQH
>TRBV28|TRBJ2-4|13
ASSSFSQGLNIQY
>TRBV11-3|TRBJ2-1|13
ASSLDGGIYNEQF
>TRBV20-1|TRBJ2-3|13
SAREFAGAVDTQY
>TRBV30|TRBJ1-5|11
AWRRDGNQPQH